The 3 T cell receptor beta chains below were found in one sample sequenced in a study of T cells in Graves' hyperthyroidism and ophthalmopathy. RNA transcripts provided the source from which TCR beta CDR3 regions were amplified. During a first-round RT-PCR of the TCR CDR3, the HTBI primer set was used. In TCRdb, the multiplex PCR reads were re-called with MiXCR into one record per CDR3 protein. The table has roughly 720,000 distinct CDR3 sequences, 17% seen once. Source material: blood. These receptors were taken from a man in his forties or fifties with Graves' hyperthyroidism.

This rearrangement joins TRBV18 to TRBJ1-3; D ambiguous. Trimming pared 3 bases from V and 4 bases from J, leaving 10 bases between. Germline V gives CDR1 KGHSH, CDR2 LQKENI. The CDR3 has 14 amino acids. CDR3 coding DNA: TGTGCCAGCTCACCGGGTCTCGAGGGAAACACCATATATTTT. Encoded protein: CASSPGLEGNTIYF.

This clonotype was recorded at least ten times. The V gene is TRBV12-3 or TRBV12-4, the J gene TRBJ1-5; 7 nucleotides agree with TRBD1. The trim removed 6 bases at V and 4 bases at J, leaving 9 bases unmatched. The CDR3 is 15 amino acids. The CDR3: CASSPTGQRNQPQHF. CDR3 nucleotide sequence: TGTGCCAGCAGCCCCACGGGACAGAGAAATCAGCCCCAGCATTTT.

This clonotype showed up many times. V and J are TRBV3-1 and TRBJ1-1, with a tentative D call TRBD1 (5 bases). V was trimmed by 4 bases and J by 5 bases, leaving 17 bases between them. The germline V gene encodes CDR1 LGHDT and CDR2 YNNKEL (reference sequence). The length of the CDR3 is 15 residues. CDR3 amino acids: CASSRSGKRDTEAFF. For the CDR3, the DNA is TGTGCCAGCAGCCGTTCAGGGAAAAGGGATACTGAAGCTTTCTTT.